These 13 T cell receptor beta chains were all obtained from the same sample, sequenced in a study of T cell clones after liver transplantation. Profiled with immunoSEQ multiplex PCR; TCRdb holds only in-frame clones, not every one. The repertoire has tens of thousands of clones, 92% of them found once; the top ten carry 0.8% to 1%. The specimen comprised CD4+ T cells from blood, sampled approximately 25 months after liver transplant. All receptors come from a human patient who received a liver transplant. Some T cells may be transferred from the graft donor.

The V and J genes are TRBV7-9 and TRBJ2-3; TRBD2 aligns across 9 bases. J gave up 5 bases and V 4 bases, and 7 bases lay outside the gene matches. This CDR3 has 15 residues. Germline values: CDR1 SEHNR, CDR2 FQNEAQ (reference sequence). The CDR3 DNA sequence: TGTGCCAGCAGCTGGGCGGGAGGGCCTAGAGATACGCAGTATTTT. Translation gives CASSWAGGPRDTQYF.

This sequence joins TRBV29-1 and TRBJ1-2; maybe TRBD1 (6 bases). CDR1 and CDR2 (germline): SQVTM, ANQGSEA. The CDR3 sequence is 12 residues long. Trimming removed 4 bases from V and 8 bases from J, with 14 bases in between. The CDR3 is CSVARTVDGYTF. In DNA, the CDR3 is TGCAGCGTTGCAAGGACAGTTGACGGCTACACCTTC.

The chain links TRBV5-1 to TRBJ2-1; D not certain. The V gene lost 0 bases and the J gene lost 0 bases, with 7 bases spanning the gap. Per the germline V gene, CDR1 is SGHRS and CDR2 is YFSETQ. The length of the CDR3 is 15 residues. For the CDR3, the DNA is TGCGCCAGCAGCTTGGTTACGAGCTCCTACAATGAGCAGTTCTTC. As protein: CASSLVTSSYNEQFF.

This sequence joins TRBV7-2 and TRBJ2-6, with D maybe TRBD2 (6 bases). In germline, CDR1 is SGHTA, CDR2 FQGNSA. This CDR3 spans 16 amino acids. V was cut by 0 bases and J by 0 bases, with 6 bases left in between. The chain's CDR3 is CASSLARGSGANVLTF. CDR3 in DNA: TGTGCCAGCAGCTTAGCGCGGGGCTCTGGGGCCAACGTCCTGACTTTC.

V and J are TRBV6-6 and TRBJ2-1; D unclear. Trimming removed 7 bases at V and 2 bases at J, with 18 bases between. CDR3 length equals 16 residues. Germline-derived CDR1 and CDR2 are MNHNY and SVGAGI (reference sequence). The CDR3 spells CASKPGSGRAYNEQFF. CDR3 nucleotide sequence: TGTGCCAGCAAGCCGGGTTCCGGCCGGGCCTACAATGAGCAGTTCTTC.

The V gene is TRBV2, the J gene TRBJ1-1; D gene ambiguous. Germline loops: CDR1 SNHLY, CDR2 FYNNEI. V lost 9 bases and J 1 base, leaving 15 bases between the germline ends. The CDR3 runs to 14 residues. The CDR3 sequence: CARDFGRENTEAFF. The CDR3 nucleotides read TGTGCCAGGGACTTCGGGAGGGAGAACACTGAAGCTTTCTTT. The full variable domain, completed using reference TRBV2 and TRBJ1-1, is EPEVTQTPSHQVTQMGQEVILRCVPISNHLYFYWYRQILGQKVEFLVSFYNNEISEKSEIFDDQFSVERPDGSNFTLKIRSTKLEDSAMYFCARDFGRENTEAFFGQGTRLTVV.

The chain couples TRBV30 to TRBJ2-7; no definite D call. This CDR3 comprises 13 residues. Germline CDR1 and CDR2: GTSNPN and SVGIG (reference sequence). The V end was cut by 1 base, the J end by 4 bases, with 11 bases between. The CDR3 coding sequence is TGTGCCTGGAGTGCAGGAGTGAGTTACGAGCAGTACTTC. It specifies CAWSAGVSYEQYF.

V and J are TRBV5-1 and TRBJ2-2; D is unclear. Germline-derived CDR1 and CDR2 are SGHRS and YFSETQ. V shed 0 bases and J shed 1 base, with 7 bases lying between them. The CDR3 runs 15 residues. In nucleotides, the CDR3 is TGCGCCAGCAGCTTGGAGCTAGGGAACACCGGGGAGCTGTTTTTT. Residues: CASSLELGNTGELFF. Supplemented by reference TRBV5-1 and TRBJ2-2, the full variable domain reads KAGVTQTPRYLIKTRGQQVTLSCSPISGHRSVSWYQQTPGQGLQFLFEYFSETQRNKGNFPGRFSGRQFSNSRSEMNVSTLELGDSALYLCASSLELGNTGELFFGEGSRLTVL.

The chain couples TRBV11-3 to TRBJ2-2; TRBD2 matches at 8 bases. Germline V CDR1 and CDR2: SGHNT, YENEEA. CDR3 size: 13 residues. The ends lost 8 bases at V and 4 bases at J; junction bases unmatched: 3. The CDR3 here is CASAGLATGELFF. In nucleotides, the CDR3 is TGTGCCAGCGCTGGACTAGCCACCGGGGAGCTGTTTTTT.

V gene TRBV4-1 combines with J gene TRBJ2-1, with D tentatively TRBD1 or TRBD2 (5 bases each). Germline loops: CDR1 MGHRA, CDR2 YSYEKL. V gave up 0 bases and J gave up 1 base, with 10 bases separating them. The CDR3 covers 16 residues. This chain's CDR3 is CASSQDPGRSYNEQFF. CDR3 nucleotide sequence: TGCGCCAGCAGCCAAGACCCGGGGCGGTCCTACAATGAGCAGTTCTTC.

The genes are TRBV6-1 and TRBJ2-1, with D hard to call. The CDR3 extends over 16 amino acids. V gave up 2 bases and J gave up 0 bases, with 11 bases separating them. Looked up from germline, CDR1 is MNHNS and CDR2 is SASEGT. Written as DNA, the CDR3 is TGTGCCAGCAGTGAAATCGGATCGAGCTCCTACAATGAGCAGTTCTTC. It encodes CASSEIGSSSYNEQFF.

The chain carries TRBV9 and TRBJ2-3; 11 positions agree with TRBD2. Looked up from germline, CDR1 is SGDLS and CDR2 is YYNGEE. The CDR3 sequence is 15 residues long. Losses at the gene ends were 2 bases for V and 3 bases for J; bases not matched to a gene: 2. Here the CDR3 reads CASSVRLAGTDTQYF. For the CDR3, the DNA is TGTGCCAGCAGCGTCAGACTAGCGGGAACAGATACGCAGTATTTT.

The CDR3: CASSQDWDSLHQPQHF. The CDR3 bases are TGCGCCAGCAGCCAAGATTGGGACAGCCTTCATCAGCCCCAGCATTTT. The J gene is TRBJ1-5, the V gene TRBV4-1; 7 bases map to TRBD1. The CDR3 is 16 residues long. Losses at the gene ends were 0 bases for V and 5 bases for J; bases not matched to a gene: 7. Germline CDR1 is MGHRA and CDR2 is YSYEKL.